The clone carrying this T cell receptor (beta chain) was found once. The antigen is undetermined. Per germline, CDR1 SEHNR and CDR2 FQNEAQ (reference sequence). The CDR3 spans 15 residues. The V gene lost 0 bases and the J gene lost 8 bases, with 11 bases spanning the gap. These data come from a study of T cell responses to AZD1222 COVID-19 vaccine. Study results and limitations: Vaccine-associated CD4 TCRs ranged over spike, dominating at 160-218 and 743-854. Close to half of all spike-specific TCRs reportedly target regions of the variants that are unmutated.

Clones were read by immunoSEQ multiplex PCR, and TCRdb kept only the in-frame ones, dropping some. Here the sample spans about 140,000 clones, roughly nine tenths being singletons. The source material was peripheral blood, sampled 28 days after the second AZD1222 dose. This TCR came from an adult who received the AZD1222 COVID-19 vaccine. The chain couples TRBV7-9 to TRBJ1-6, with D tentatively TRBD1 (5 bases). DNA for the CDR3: TGTGCCAGCAGCTTAGCACAGGAAACCGATTCACCCCTCCACTTT. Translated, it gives CASSLAQETDSPLHF.